A selection of T cell receptor beta chains follows, all from one sample in a study of post-analysis software for immune sequencing data. TCRdb independently ran MiXCR on the PCR reads; one entry per CDR3 protein. The sample records about 820,000 distinct CDR3 sequences, roughly 50% being singletons. Source material: blood. These receptors all come from a girl aged 10 to 17 with multiple sclerosis. Each CDR3 is given with its conserved first and last residue. A D gene is named only where the DNA matches it firmly. Clone size, where shown, is once, few, many, or a class for clones that have expanded.

NA	TRBV20-1	16	TRBD1	TRBJ1-4	CSARPAGQGLNEKLFF	TGCAGTGCTAGACCTGCGGGACAGGGCCTGAATGAAAAACTGTTTTTT
NA	TRBV27	14	NA	TRBJ1-5	CASRGGGGNQPQHF	TGTGCCAGCAGGGGGGGGGGTGGCAATCAGCCCCAGCATTTT
NA	TRBV7-9	12	NA	TRBJ2-5	CATTDRLETQYF	TGTGCCACGACAGACAGGTTGGAGACCCAGTACTTC
NA	TRBV29-1	13	NA	TRBJ2-7	CSVEFGRDYEQYF	TGCAGCGTTGAGTTCGGCAGGGACTACGAGCAGTACTTC
NA	TRBV9	16	NA	TRBJ2-3	CASSTRTTFSTDTQYF	TGTGCCAGCAGCACGCGTACTACCTTTAGCACAGATACGCAGTATTTT
NA	TRBV7-9	19	TRBD2	TRBJ2-1	CASSRGLAETTTIYNEQFF	TGTGCCAGCAGCCGAGGACTAGCGGAGACTACTACCATCTACAATGAGCAGTTCTTC
few	TRBV5-1	14	NA	TRBJ1-2	CASSVGHDNYGYTF	TGCGCCAGCAGCGTGGGACACGATAACTATGGCTACACCTTC
few	TRBV21-1	10	NA	TRBJ1-2	CASTGNGYTF	TGTGCCAGCACAGGGAATGGCTACACCTTC
NA	TRBV11-2	15	NA	TRBJ1-1	CASSLAKGWDTEAFF	TGTGCCAGCAGCTTGGCCAAGGGATGGGACACTGAAGCTTTCTTT
NA	TRBV5-1	18	TRBD1	TRBJ2-1	CASSLGPGGSLLYNEQFF	TGCGCCAGCAGCTTGGGGCCAGGGGGCTCCTTGCTTTACAATGAGCAGTTCTTC
few	TRBV5-1	19	TRBD2	TRBJ2-1	CASSFGLAGGKKRYNEQFF	TGCGCCAGCAGCTTCGGACTAGCGGGAGGGAAAAAACGCTACAATGAGCAGTTCTTC
NA	TRBV12-3/TRBV12-4	17	NA	TRBJ2-1	CASSSYQQGSSYNEQFF	TGTGCCAGCAGCTCCTATCAACAGGGATCCTCCTACAATGAGCAGTTCTTC
NA	TRBV20-1	14	TRBD2	TRBJ2-7	CSAIHTSGLYEQYF	TGCAGTGCTATCCACACTAGCGGGCTTTACGAGCAGTACTTC
NA	TRBV6-6	15	TRBD1	TRBJ2-7	CASSYTQGGSHEQYF	TGTGCCAGCAGTTACACACAGGGGGGAAGCCACGAGCAGTACTTC
NA	TRBV7-9	18	NA	TRBJ2-1	CASSLGGAGARKGNEQFF	TGTGCCAGCAGCTTAGGGGGGGCAGGCGCTCGAAAAGGGAATGAGCAGTTCTTC
once	TRBV9	14	TRBD1	TRBJ1-2	CASRAKQGDYGYTF	TGTGCCAGCAGAGCCAAACAGGGGGACTATGGCTACACCTTC
NA	TRBV6-2/TRBV6-3	14	TRBD1	TRBJ2-6	CAGRTGSGANVLTF	TGTGCCGGGAGGACAGGGTCTGGGGCCAACGTCCTGACTTTC
NA	TRBV10-3	14	NA	TRBJ2-7	CAISVALGGHEQYF	TGTGCCATCAGTGTGGCACTAGGGGGGCACGAGCAGTACTTC
NA	TRBV7-9	16	NA	TRBJ2-7	CASSLVATPNSYEQYF	TGTGCCAGCAGCTTAGTCGCCACTCCCAACTCCTACGAGCAGTACTTC
NA	TRBV5-1	13	NA	TRBJ2-7	CASGAGDGYEQYF	TGCGCCAGCGGCGCCGGGGACGGGTACGAGCAGTACTTC
NA	TRBV18	12	NA	TRBJ1-1	CASSPLMTEAFF	TGTGCCAGCTCACCACTTATGACTGAAGCTTTCTTT
NA	TRBV5-1	17	TRBD2	TRBJ2-1	CASSLGASGRRGNEQFF	TGCGCCAGCAGCTTGGGGGCTAGCGGGAGAAGGGGCAATGAGCAGTTCTTC
NA	TRBV9	12	NA	TRBJ2-3	CASSGGIDTQYF	TGTGCCAGCAGCGGGGGAATAGATACGCAGTATTTT
few	TRBV20-1	15	NA	TRBJ2-3	CSGAVGVLGTDTQYF	TGCAGTGGCGCCGTAGGGGTCTTGGGCACAGATACGCAGTATTTT
few	TRBV29-1	14	TRBD1	TRBJ2-7	CSVEGTGANYEQYF	TGCAGCGTTGAAGGGACAGGGGCAAACTACGAGCAGTACTTC